The sequence of this T cell receptor (beta chain) was determined in a study of control samples from healthy donors and cancer patients. The CDR3 sequence is 13 residues long. The V end was cut by 4 bases, the J end by 3 bases, with 10 bases between. Germline V gene data show CDR1 as SGHRS and CDR2 as YFSETQ. The assay was immunoSEQ multiplex PCR, and TCRdb's table has in-frame clones only and misses some. This table holds about 39,000 clones, over 70% found once. The TCR comes from a woman aged 60-75 years with lung cancer. This chain uses TRBV5-1 with TRBJ1-2; D not resolved. Input material: PBMCs. CDR3 DNA: TGCGCCAGCAGCCTAAGGCAGGACTATGGCTACACCTTC. This gives the protein CASSLRQDYGYTF.